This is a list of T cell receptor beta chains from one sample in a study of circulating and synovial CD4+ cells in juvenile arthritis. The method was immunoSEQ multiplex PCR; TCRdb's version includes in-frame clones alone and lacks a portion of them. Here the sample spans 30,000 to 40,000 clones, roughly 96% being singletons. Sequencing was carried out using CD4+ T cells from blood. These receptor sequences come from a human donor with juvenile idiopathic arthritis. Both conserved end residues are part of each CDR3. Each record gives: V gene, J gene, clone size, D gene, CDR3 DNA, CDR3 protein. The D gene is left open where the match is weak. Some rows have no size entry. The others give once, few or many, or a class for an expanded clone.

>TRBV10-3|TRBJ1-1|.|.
TGTGCCATCAGGTCGGAAGGGGGTAGCACTGAAGCTTTCTTT
CAIRSEGGSTEAFF
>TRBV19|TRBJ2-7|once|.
TGTGCCAGTAGTATAGAGAAGGGGCTGGGTGAGCAGTACTTC
CASSIEKGLGEQYF
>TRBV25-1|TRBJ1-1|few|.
TGTGCCAGCAGTATTGGCCCCTCCACTGAAGCTTTCTTT
CASSIGPSTEAFF
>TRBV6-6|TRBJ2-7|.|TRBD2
TGTGCCAGCAGTTCCCCGACTAGCGGGGTTTACGAGCAGTACTTC
CASSSPTSGVYEQYF
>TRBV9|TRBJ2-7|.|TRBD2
TGTGCCAGCAGCGCGTCTTCGGGGGGGCGCTCCTACGAGCAGTACTTC
CASSASSGGRSYEQYF
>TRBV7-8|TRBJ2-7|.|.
TGTGCCAGCAGCTTAGCGGGACAACCTGAGCAGTACTTC
CASSLAGQPEQYF
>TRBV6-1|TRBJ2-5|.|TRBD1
TGTGCCAGTACATTCGGACAGGAGTACCAAGAGACCCAGTACTTC
CASTFGQEYQETQYF
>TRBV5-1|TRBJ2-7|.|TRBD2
TGCGCCAGCAGCTCCGGCGGGGGGCTGTGGTCCGAGCAGTACTTC
CASSSGGGLWSEQYF
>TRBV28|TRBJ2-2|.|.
TGTGCCAGCCGGATCGGGGGGCAGGGCACCGGGGAGCTGTTTTTT
CASRIGGQGTGELFF
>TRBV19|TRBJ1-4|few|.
TGTGCCAGCACAGATATTAATGAAAAACTGTTTTTT
CASTDINEKLFF
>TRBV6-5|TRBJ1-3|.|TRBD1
TGTGCCAGCAGTGGGACAGGGGGAACTGGAAACACCATATATTTT
CASSGTGGTGNTIYF
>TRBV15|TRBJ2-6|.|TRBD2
TGTGCCACCAGCAGAGAACTAGCGGGAGTAGCCGGGGCCAACGTCCTGACTTTC
CATSRELAGVAGANVLTF
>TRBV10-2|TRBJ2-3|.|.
TGCGCCAGCAGTGAAGGCGGGGCCAGCACAGATACGCAGTATTTT
CASSEGGASTDTQYF
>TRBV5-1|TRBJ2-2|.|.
TGCGCCAGCAGCTTCCAGCAGGGGTTTACCGGGGAGCTGTTTTTT
CASSFQQGFTGELFF
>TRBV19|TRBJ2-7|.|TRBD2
TGTGCCAGTAGCATCTCGGCTAGCGGAACCTACGAGCAGTACTTC
CASSISASGTYEQYF
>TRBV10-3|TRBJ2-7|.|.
TGTGCCATCAGTGAGTCTGGGGCAGGCTACGAGCAGTACTTC
CAISESGAGYEQYF
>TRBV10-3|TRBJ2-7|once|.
TGTGCCATCAGGGCATCTGCCGGGGCCTACGAGCAGTACTTC
CAIRASAGAYEQYF
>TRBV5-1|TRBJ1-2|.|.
TGCGCCAGCAGCCTTTTTAGAGGACAGAACTATGGCTACACCTTC
CASSLFRGQNYGYTF